Each of the 5 T cell receptor beta chains below was sequenced from the same sample in a study of blood T cell repertoires in COVID-19. Sequenced by immunoSEQ multiplex PCR; TCRdb stores in-frame clones only, minus some. The sample contains some 270,000 clones, approximately 85% of which appear only once. The sequencing sample was made of PBMCs or T cells enriched from blood (not recorded which). The receptors come from a woman between 50 and 59 years old with acute COVID-19.

This rearrangement joins TRBV30 to TRBJ1-2; D unclear. Per the germline V gene, CDR1 is GTSNPN and CDR2 is SVGIG (reference sequence). The CDR3 loop spans 11 amino acids. Between the trimmed V and J ends, which lost 8 bases and 4 bases, there was a span of 11 bases. The CDR3 bases are TGTGCCGCTGAGCTCTTCTATGGCTACACCTTC. It yields the protein CAAELFYGYTF. Using reference TRBV30 and TRBJ1-2 for the parts outside the CDR3, the full variable domain is SQTIHQWPATLVQPVGSPLSLECTVEGTSNPNLYWYRQAAGRGLQLLFYSVGIGQISSEVPQNLSASRPQDRQFILSSKKLLLSDSGFYLCAAELFYGYTFGSGTRLTVV.

The chain uses TRBV14 and TRBJ1-1; D unclear. CDR1 SGHDN and CDR2 FVKESK come from the germline V gene. V was cut by 5 bases and J by 2 bases, with 9 bases left in between. The CDR3 runs to 13 residues. DNA for the CDR3: TGTGCCAGCAGCTCCCTATTAAACACTGAAGCTTTCTTT. Amino acids: CASSSLLNTEAFF.

This rearrangement joins TRBV20-1 to TRBJ2-1; D possibly corresponds to TRBD2 (5 bases). Trimming took 3 bases from V and 7 from J, leaving 19 bases between them. Germline CDR1 and CDR2: DFQATT and SNEGSKA (reference sequence). This CDR3 has 15 amino acids. CDR3 nucleotides: TGCAGTGCTAGTCCCCAACTGCGACCGGGGAATGAGCAGTTCTTC. Amino acid sequence: CSASPQLRPGNEQFF.

The genes are TRBV30 and TRBJ1-2; 7 bases line up with TRBD1. The V gene end was trimmed by 2 bases and the J gene end by 4 bases; junction bases not matched to a gene: 4. This CDR3 contains 13 residues. The germline CDR1 and CDR2 sequences are GTSNPN and SVGIG (reference sequence). The DNA for the CDR3 is TGTGCCTGGAGTTGGGCAGGGGGCTATGGCTACACCTTC. This sequence encodes CAWSWAGGYGYTF. The full variable domain, rest sourced from reference TRBV30 and TRBJ1-2, is SQTIHQWPATLVQPVGSPLSLECTVEGTSNPNLYWYRQAAGRGLQLLFYSVGIGQISSEVPQNLSASRPQDRQFILSSKKLLLSDSGFYLCAWSWAGGYGYTFGSGTRLTVV.

This clone was counted a single time. The V call is TRBV12-5, the J call TRBJ2-7; the match to TRBD2 covers 8 bases. Germline values: CDR1 LGHNT, CDR2 FRNRAP. This CDR3 is 15 amino acids long. Unmatched junction bases numbered 11, after V lost 5 bases and J lost 5 bases. The CDR3 reads CASGPSSGGRHEQYF. CDR3 sequence (DNA): TGTGCTAGTGGTCCCTCATCGGGGGGGCGTCACGAGCAGTACTTC.